The clone carrying this TCR beta chain occurred many times. Antigen unknown. The sample belongs to a study of T cells in Graves' hyperthyroidism and ophthalmopathy. Study results and limitations: Stable hyperthyroidism was told apart from ophthalmopathy by a model built on 13 V-J features. It was a median around 6 months before onset that the model predicted ophthalmopathy.

CDR1 is DFQATT and CDR2 is SNEGSKA in the germline V gene (reference sequence). The CDR3 contains 16 residues. J lost 3 bases, V lost 1 base, and 8 bases had no gene match. The investigators amplified TCR beta CDR3 regions from RNA transcripts. TCR CDR3 regions were first amplified by RT-PCR with HTBI primers. TCRdb re-called the multiplex PCR reads through MiXCR, storing one row per CDR3 protein. The data show around 600,000 distinct CDR3 sequences, about 14% seen once. The origin of this receptor is a woman between 45 and 65 years old with Graves' ophthalmopathy. The source material was blood. This sequence joins TRBV20-1 and TRBJ1-5; 8 nucleotides line up with TRBD1. In nucleotides, the CDR3 is TGCAGTGCTAGAGGACAGAACAGGGGGTACAATCAGCCCCAGCATTTT. This encodes CSARGQNRGYNQPQHF.